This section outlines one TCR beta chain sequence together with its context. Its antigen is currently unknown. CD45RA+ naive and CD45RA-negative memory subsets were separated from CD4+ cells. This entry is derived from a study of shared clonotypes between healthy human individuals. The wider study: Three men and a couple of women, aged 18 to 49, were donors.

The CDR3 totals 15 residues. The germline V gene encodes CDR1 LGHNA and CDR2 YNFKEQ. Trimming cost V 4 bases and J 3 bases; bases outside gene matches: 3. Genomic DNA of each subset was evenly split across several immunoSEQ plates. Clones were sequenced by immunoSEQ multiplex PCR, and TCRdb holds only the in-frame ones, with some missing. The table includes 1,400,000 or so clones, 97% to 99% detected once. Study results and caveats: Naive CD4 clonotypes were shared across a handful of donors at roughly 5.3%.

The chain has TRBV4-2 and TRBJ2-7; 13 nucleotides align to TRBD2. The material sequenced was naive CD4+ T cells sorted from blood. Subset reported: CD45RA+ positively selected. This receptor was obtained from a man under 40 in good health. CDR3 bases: TGTGCCAGCAGCCTCGGACTAGCGGGAGACTACGAGCAGTACTTC. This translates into CASSLGLAGDYEQYF.